A selection of T cell receptor beta chains follows, all from one sample in a study of T-cell reconstitution after alpha-beta-depleted transplantation in children. In TCRdb, the PCR reads were re-called with MiXCR into one record per CDR3 protein. The table records about 600,000 distinct CDR3 sequences, about an eighth of them present only once. The specimen comprised PBMCs, mostly from graft donor cells, sampled 360 days after TCRalphabeta/CD19-depleted stem cell transplant. These TCRs come from a male patient younger than 18 who had a stem cell transplant for acute myeloid leukemia, so the T cells may come from the graft donor. Each CDR3 is given with its conserved first and last residue. D genes are given only for firm matches. Only some rows state a clone size, as once, few, many or a class for expanded clones.

D,V,J,size,CDR3,DNA
-,TRBV12-3/TRBV12-4,TRBJ2-2,many,CALGHLNTGELFF,TGTGCCTTAGGACACCTGAACACCGGGGAGCTGTTTTTT
-,TRBV21-1,TRBJ2-1,once,CASSKVGEGRESHNEQFF,TGTGCCAGCAGCAAAGTGGGGGAGGGGCGGGAGTCCCACAATGAGCAGTTCTTC
TRBD1,TRBV7-2,TRBJ2-3,-,CASSSLVNTGGTQDTQYF,TGTGCCAGCAGCTCACTAGTAAACACAGGGGGCACACAAGATACGCAGTATTTT
-,TRBV29-1,TRBJ1-2,many,CSVEGGYGYTF,TGCAGCGTTGAAGGGGGATATGGCTACACCTTC
-,TRBV12-3/TRBV12-4,TRBJ1-5,few,CASSFFRGGLQPQHF,TGTGCCAGCAGTTTTTTTAGGGGCGGGCTTCAGCCCCAGCATTTT
-,TRBV4-2,TRBJ1-4,-,CASSQERRRLNEKLFF,TGTGCCAGCAGCCAAGAACGGCGACGGCTTAATGAAAAACTGTTTTTT
TRBD2,TRBV5-4,TRBJ2-1,few,CASSFGLAGGLGVNEQFF,TGTGCCAGCAGCTTCGGACTAGCGGGAGGGTTGGGTGTCAATGAGCAGTTCTTC
-,TRBV20-1,TRBJ2-1,many,CSIFPGTSPNEQFF,TGCAGTATATTCCCAGGGACGTCTCCCAATGAGCAGTTCTTC
-,TRBV20-1,TRBJ2-5,-,CSAREGSGVGTQYF,TGCAGTGCTAGAGAGGGCTCTGGAGTCGGGACCCAGTACTTC
-,TRBV20-1,TRBJ2-5,few,CSARRGGSYQETQYF,TGCAGTGCTAGACGAGGGGGATCGTACCAAGAGACCCAGTACTTC
-,TRBV5-1,TRBJ1-1,-,CASSLAAGGRMNTEAFF,TGCGCCAGCAGCTTGGCTGCCGGTGGGCGAATGAACACTGAAGCTTTCTTT
TRBD1,TRBV25-1,TRBJ2-7,-,CASSGGQGYYEQYF,TGTGCCAGCAGTGGGGGACAGGGGTACTACGAGCAGTACTTC
-,TRBV12-3/TRBV12-4,TRBJ1-1,few,CASSLAPGREKMNTEAFF,TGTGCCAGCAGTTTAGCGCCGGGCAGGGAGAAAATGAACACTGAAGCTTTCTTT
-,TRBV11-2,TRBJ1-5,few,CASSSEGRTWGNQPQHF,TGTGCCAGCAGCTCAGAGGGACGGACGTGGGGCAATCAGCCCCAGCATTTT
TRBD2,TRBV29-1,TRBJ2-7,few,CSVPELAGDTYEQYF,TGCAGCGTCCCGGAACTAGCGGGAGATACCTACGAGCAGTACTTC
TRBD1,TRBV4-3,TRBJ2-7,many,CASSQAGGSYEQYF,TGTGCCAGCAGCCAAGCAGGGGGCTCCTACGAGCAGTACTTC
-,TRBV7-6,TRBJ2-5,few,CASKKVAIQETQYF,TGTGCCAGCAAAAAAGTGGCGATTCAAGAGACCCAGTACTTC
TRBD2,TRBV7-9,TRBJ2-2,few,CASTSGVNTGELFF,TGTGCCAGCACTAGCGGGGTCAACACCGGGGAGCTGTTTTTT
-,TRBV7-8,TRBJ2-2,-,CASVRRENTGELFF,TGTGCCAGCGTTAGGAGGGAGAACACCGGGGAGCTGTTTTTT
-,TRBV5-4,TRBJ2-1,-,CASSSYRAGRVPGSYNEQFF,TGTGCCAGCAGCTCATACAGGGCAGGGAGGGTACCAGGGTCCTACAATGAGCAGTTCTTC
-,TRBV20-1,TRBJ2-1,-,CSARPGAYNEQFF,TGCAGTGCTCGCCCCGGGGCCTACAATGAGCAGTTCTTC
TRBD1,TRBV7-3,TRBJ2-3,-,CASSFGGQGGDTQYF,TGTGCCAGCAGCTTTGGGGGACAGGGAGGGGATACGCAGTATTTT
TRBD2,TRBV3-1,TRBJ2-2,few,CASSQAPTSVSTGELFF,TGTGCCAGCAGCCAAGCCCCGACTAGCGTGAGCACCGGGGAGCTGTTTTTT
-,TRBV7-2,TRBJ2-1,many,CASSLGRGTYNEQFF,TGTGCCAGCAGCTTAGGCAGAGGGACCTACAATGAGCAGTTCTTC
-,TRBV20-1,TRBJ2-7,-,CSARARVSNNYEQYF,TGCAGTGCTAGAGCCAGGGTTTCGAATAACTACGAGCAGTACTTC
-,TRBV20-1,TRBJ1-1,-,CSARDRGANTEAFF,TGCAGTGCTAGAGATAGGGGAGCTAACACTGAAGCTTTCTTT
TRBD2,TRBV6-2/TRBV6-3,TRBJ2-1,many,CASSSVLAGYNEQFF,TGTGCCAGCAGTTCCGTACTAGCGGGTTACAATGAGCAGTTCTTC
-,TRBV20-1,TRBJ1-5,few,CSANRVGISNQPQHF,TGCAGTGCTAACAGGGTGGGGATTAGCAATCAGCCCCAGCATTTT
-,TRBV24-1,TRBJ2-4,-,CATSSAGGHGPKNIQYF,TGTGCCACCAGTTCGGCTGGAGGACACGGCCCCAAAAACATTCAGTACTTC
TRBD1,TRBV27,TRBJ2-7,-,CASSKTLGTGNYEQYF,TGTGCCAGCAGTAAAACCCTCGGGACAGGGAACTACGAGCAGTACTTC
-,TRBV6-2/TRBV6-3,TRBJ2-1,many,CASTRAWNEQFF,TGTGCCAGCACCCGTGCGTGGAATGAGCAGTTCTTC
TRBD2,TRBV12-3/TRBV12-4,TRBJ2-1,-,CASSLPGGYGTTNNEQFF,TGTGCCAGCAGTTTACCTGGTGGGTATGGGACTACTAACAATGAGCAGTTCTTC
TRBD2,TRBV9,TRBJ2-7,many,CASSVGGRARSYEQYF,TGTGCCAGCAGCGTCGGTGGGAGGGCCAGGTCCTACGAGCAGTACTTC
-,TRBV10-3,TRBJ2-5,-,CAISESNSAGTQYF,TGTGCCATCAGTGAGTCAAACAGTGCGGGGACCCAGTACTTC
-,TRBV5-1,TRBJ1-3,many,CASSPSGASGNTIYF,TGCGCCAGCAGCCCCAGTGGGGCCTCTGGAAACACCATATATTTT
TRBD2,TRBV9,TRBJ2-1,-,CASSVELAKNEQFF,TGTGCCAGCAGCGTAGAACTAGCGAAGAATGAGCAGTTCTTC
-,TRBV20-1,TRBJ2-7,-,CSARALLAGYEQYF,TGCAGTGCTAGGGCCTTACTGGCGGGCTACGAGCAGTACTTC
-,TRBV6-1,TRBJ2-7,-,CASSPHWQGWKNEQYF,TGTGCCAGCAGTCCCCATTGGCAGGGCTGGAAGAACGAGCAGTACTTC
-,TRBV20-1,TRBJ2-3,-,CSATPSSHPTDTQYF,TGCAGTGCTACTCCAAGCAGTCACCCCACAGATACGCAGTATTTT
TRBD2,TRBV10-3,TRBJ2-1,-,CAISESWEGFNEQFF,TGTGCCATCAGTGAGTCGTGGGAGGGGTTCAATGAGCAGTTCTTC
TRBD1,TRBV29-1,TRBJ2-7,many,CSVAPGQASYEQYF,TGCAGCGTCGCCCCGGGACAGGCGTCCTACGAGCAGTACTTC
-,TRBV4-2,TRBJ2-1,many,CASSQDKGLAVGEQFF,TGTGCCAGCAGCCAAGATAAGGGACTTGCAGTGGGTGAGCAGTTCTTC
-,TRBV5-1,TRBJ2-1,few,CASTGGPAGLYNEQFF,TGCGCCAGCACGGGGGGCCCAGCGGGCCTTTACAATGAGCAGTTCTTC
-,TRBV6-5,TRBJ2-7,-,CASSYSRGPQGEQYF,TGTGCCAGCAGTTACTCCCGAGGGCCACAGGGCGAGCAGTACTTC
TRBD2,TRBV9,TRBJ2-3,-,CASSVLAGGPDTQYF,TGTGCCAGCAGCGTACTAGCGGGAGGGCCAGATACGCAGTATTTT
TRBD2,TRBV6-2/TRBV6-3,TRBJ2-1,many,CASSFRLAEQFF,TGTGCCAGCAGTTTCCGACTAGCGGAGCAGTTCTTC
-,TRBV5-4,TRBJ2-1,-,CASSSTVGLFLF,TGTGCCAGCAGCTCTACTGTTGGACTCTTCCTCTTC
-,TRBV3-1,TRBJ2-1,many,CASSSYILSSYNEQFF,TGTGCCAGCAGCTCCTACATCTTAAGCTCCTACAATGAGCAGTTCTTC
-,TRBV28,TRBJ2-3,many,CASSLGGVTTDTQYF,TGTGCCAGCAGTTTGGGCGGGGTCACCACAGATACGCAGTATTTT
-,TRBV4-2,TRBJ2-7,-,CASSPGPLSYEQYF,TGTGCCAGCAGCCCTGGCCCCCTCTCCTACGAGCAGTACTTC
TRBD2,TRBV5-1,TRBJ2-3,-,CASSLAGLGIDTQYF,TGCGCCAGCAGCTTGGCGGGACTAGGGATAGATACGCAGTATTTT